Shown below are 27 T cell receptor beta chains from a single sample sequenced in a study of T cell repertoires in cytomegalovirus infection. No antigens are known for them. Each CDR3 protein is one row after TCRdb ran MiXCR on the reads. The sample has about 740,000 distinct CDR3 sequences, roughly 33% seen once; the top ten hold 15% to 20%. The sequenced sample was cultured PBMCs, obtained from culture after CMV antigen stimulation. The receptors stem from a human donor in good health (CMV status not recorded). Some clones in this sample may be carry-over from other donors' samples.

The chain combines TRBV4-1 with TRBJ1-5, with TRBD1 as a possible D gene (6 bases). V was pared by 0 bases and J by 7 bases, with 10 bases between. This CDR3 spans 14 amino acids. CDR1 and CDR2 (germline): MGHRA, YSYEKL. CDR3 amino acids: CASSQEGTLQPQHF. Written as DNA, the CDR3 is TGCGCCAGCAGCCAAGAGGGGACATTGCAGCCCCAGCATTTT.

This clonotype showed up just a few times. The rearrangement joins TRBV5-6 to TRBJ1-6, with D tentatively TRBD1 (5 bases). The V end lost 5 bases, the J end lost 6 bases, and 18 bases lay between the germline ends. CDR1 is SGHDT and CDR2 is YYEEEE in the germline V gene. The CDR3 covers 16 residues. The CDR3 sequence: CASRVALGARNSPLHF. CDR3 DNA sequence: TGTGCCAGCAGGGTAGCCCTAGGGGCCCGTAATTCACCCCTCCACTTT. Full variable domain (rest looked up from reference TRBV5-6 and TRBJ1-6): DAGVTQSPTHLIKTRGQQVTLRCSPKSGHDTVSWYQQALGQGPQFIFQYYEEEERQRGNFPDRFSGHQFPNYSSELNVNALLLGDSALYLCASRVALGARNSPLHFGNGTRLTVT.

The DNA of the CDR3 is TGTGCCAGCAGCCGCGGCCCGGCGGAGACCCAGTACTTC. Encoded protein: CASSRGPAETQYF. V gene TRBV14 combines with J gene TRBJ2-5; D gene uncertain. This CDR3 contains 13 residues. Trimming pared 4 bases from V and 5 bases from J, leaving 11 bases between. In germline, CDR1 is SGHDN, CDR2 FVKESK.

This clonotype has only a few counts. The chain couples TRBV27 to TRBJ2-7; unclear D gene. The V and J ends lost 4 bases and 5 bases respectively, with 12 bases between them. The CDR3 covers 13 residues. Germline values: CDR1 MNHEY, CDR2 SMNVEV (reference sequence). For the CDR3, the DNA is TGTGCCAGCAGTTCCATTCATCTGGACGAGCAGTACTTC. This codes for CASSSIHLDEQYF.

This chain links TRBV29-1 with TRBJ1-6; no clear D. V was clipped by 7 bases and J by 6 bases, with 13 bases between them. This CDR3 is 13 amino acids long. From germline, CDR1 is SQVTM and CDR2 ANQGSEA. CDR3 DNA: TGCAGCGCCATGGAGCAGATTAATTCACCCCTCCACTTT. Translated: CSAMEQINSPLHF.

This clonotype has at least ten counts. The CDR3 DNA reads as TGTGCCAGCAGCCCCTGGACTAGCGGGAGGGCCGGCGAGCAGTACTTC. Translation: CASSPWTSGRAGEQYF. J is TRBJ2-7 and V is TRBV7-2; 15 nucleotides agree with TRBD2. Trimming removed 5 bases from V and 6 bases from J; junction bases left unmatched: 8. This CDR3 contains 16 residues. CDR1 is SGHTA and CDR2 is FQGNSA in the germline V gene.

V is TRBV20-1 and J is TRBJ1-2; D unclear. V shed 3 bases and J shed 6 bases, with 8 bases lying between them. Germline CDR1 DFQATT, CDR2 SNEGSKA (reference sequence). This CDR3 contains 11 residues. CDR3 in DNA: TGCAGTGCTAGTGAACCGAATGGCTACACCTTC. It encodes CSASEPNGYTF.

This clonotype was observed a few times. J is TRBJ2-1 and V is TRBV11-2; 8 bases fit TRBD1. Per germline, CDR1 SGHAT and CDR2 FQNNGV. Trimming removed 8 bases from V and 3 bases from J; junction bases left unmatched: 6. The CDR3 is 14 amino acids. This CDR3 is CASQPGQVYNEQFF. The CDR3 nucleotides are TGTGCCAGCCAACCGGGACAGGTCTACAATGAGCAGTTCTTC.

This sequence joins TRBV2 and TRBJ1-1; D unresolved. Germline V gene data show CDR1 as SNHLY and CDR2 as FYNNEI. Between the trimmed V and J ends, which lost 6 bases and 6 bases, there was a span of 11 bases. The CDR3 is 12 amino acids. The CDR3 here is CASRQAVPEAFF. CDR3 nucleotide sequence: TGTGCCAGCAGGCAGGCGGTTCCTGAAGCTTTCTTT. Full variable domain (outside the CDR3, taken from reference TRBV2 and TRBJ1-1): EPEVTQTPSHQVTQMGQEVILRCVPISNHLYFYWYRQILGQKVEFLVSFYNNEISEKSEIFDDQFSVERPDGSNFTLKIRSTKLEDSAMYFCASRQAVPEAFFGQGTRLTVV.

This clonotype came up a few times. This CDR3 reads CASSPDRVGTQYF. The DNA for the CDR3 is TGTGCCAGCAGTCCCGACAGGGTTGGGACCCAGTACTTC. The chain employs TRBV6-6 and TRBJ2-5, with 7 bases that match TRBD1. This CDR3 comprises 13 residues. The germline CDR1 and CDR2 sequences are MNHNY and SVGAGI (reference sequence). Unmatched junction bases numbered 7, after V lost 5 bases and J lost 7 bases.

The rearrangement uses TRBV12-3 or TRBV12-4 and TRBJ2-2; D is possibly TRBD2 (6 bases). This CDR3 spans 15 amino acids. The V gene lost 5 bases and the J gene lost 2 bases, with 12 bases spanning the gap. The CDR3: CASSRRDSNTGELFF. In DNA form, the CDR3 reads TGTGCCAGCAGTCGGAGGGACTCTAACACCGGGGAGCTGTTTTTT.

The table lists this clonotype with many counts. The chain employs TRBV7-2 and TRBJ1-2; D remains ambiguous. CDR1 is SGHTA, CDR2 FQGNSA, per germline. The V end was cut by 5 bases, the J end by 4 bases, with 14 bases between. The CDR3 spans 14 residues. For the CDR3, the DNA is TGTGCCAGCAGCCCCCGGCCAGGATCCTATGGCTACACCTTC. Protein product: CASSPRPGSYGYTF.

This clonotype was observed a few times. The J gene is TRBJ2-7, the V gene TRBV19; TRBD1 is a possible D gene (6 bases). Trimming pared 3 bases from V and 2 bases from J, leaving 14 bases between. Germline loops: CDR1 LNHDA, CDR2 SQIVND (reference sequence). The CDR3 has 15 amino acids. The CDR3 loop reads CASSIIGRGPYEQYF. CDR3 in DNA: TGTGCCAGTAGTATTATCGGCAGGGGACCCTACGAGCAGTACTTC.

The chain combines TRBV19 with TRBJ1-4; 9 bases agree with TRBD1. Trimming at V came to 8 bases and at J to 7 bases, leaving 8 bases not matched to a gene. CDR3 length: 14 amino acids. Germline lookup yields CDR1 LNHDA and CDR2 SQIVND (reference sequence). Here the CDR3 DNA reads TGTGCCAGTGCTCCGGGACAGGGAGGTGAAAAACTGTTTTTT. It yields the protein CASAPGQGGEKLFF.

The chain is built from TRBV27 and TRBJ2-2; 8 bases fit TRBD1. This CDR3 comprises 18 residues. V lost 3 bases, J lost 12 bases, and 21 bases stayed unmatched. Germline V lookup: CDR1 MNHEY, CDR2 SMNVEV (reference sequence). The CDR3 DNA reads as TGTGCCAGCAGTTTGACAGGGGTTGAGTTTAGCATACCGGGGAAGCTGTTTTTT. This translates into CASSLTGVEFSIPGKLFF.

This chain links TRBV7-9 with TRBJ2-5, with 11 positions matching TRBD2. Trimming removed 5 bases from V and 6 bases from J; junction bases left unmatched: 8. This CDR3 contains 15 residues. The germline V gene encodes CDR1 SEHNR and CDR2 FQNEAQ (reference sequence). CDR3 sequence: CASSGTSGPTKTQYF. Here the CDR3 DNA reads TGTGCCAGCAGCGGGACTAGCGGACCTACGAAGACCCAGTACTTC.

Remarks on this clonotype: A much larger clone lies one base from this, so it may be a read error. V and J are TRBV10-3 and TRBJ1-1; perhaps TRBD1 as D (6 bases). The germline V gene encodes CDR1 ENHRY and CDR2 SYGVKD. The CDR3 contains 14 residues. The CDR3 reads CAISESRGQTEGFF. CDR3 sequence (DNA): TGTGCCATCAGCGAGTCCCGGGGACAAACTGAAGGTTTCTTT.

The V gene is TRBV12-3 or TRBV12-4, the J gene TRBJ1-2; the D is unclear. Between the trimmed V and J ends, which lost 4 bases and 4 bases, there was a span of 13 bases. The CDR3 length is 14 residues. CDR3 sequence (DNA): TGTGCCAGCAGTTCGATACGGGCCATCTATGGCTACACCTTC. It encodes CASSSIRAIYGYTF.

This clonotype has just a few counts. The chain recombines TRBV7-8 with TRBJ1-5; D perhaps matches TRBD1 (5 bases). The CDR3 is 16 residues long. Per the germline V gene, CDR1 is SGHVS and CDR2 is FQNEAQ. Trimming removed 1 base from V and 0 bases from J, with 10 bases in between. CDR3 DNA: TGTGCCAGCAGCTTAGTCTGGGGCGATAGCAATCAGCCCCAGCATTTT. The encoded protein is CASSLVWGDSNQPQHF.

The rearrangement links TRBV5-1 to TRBJ1-4; tentative D call: TRBD1 (5 bases). From germline, CDR1 is SGHRS and CDR2 YFSETQ. V was clipped by 4 bases and J by 0 bases, with 13 bases between them. This CDR3 is built from 16 residues. The CDR3 spells CASSQGLSATNEKLFF. In DNA form, the CDR3 reads TGCGCCAGCAGCCAGGGACTCTCGGCAACTAATGAAAAACTGTTTTTT.

This clonotype was observed a few times. CDR3 region: CASSYRITGPAIDEQYF. The CDR3 region has the DNA TGTGCCAGCAGTTACCGCATAACAGGGCCAGCCATTGACGAGCAGTACTTC. The rearrangement uses TRBV6-2 or TRBV6-3 and TRBJ2-7, with D perhaps TRBD1 (6 bases). The CDR3 totals 17 residues. V lost 2 bases to trimming and J lost 5 bases, with 22 bases between them. Germline values: CDR1 MNHEY, CDR2 SVGEGT.

The chain has TRBV4-1 and TRBJ2-7; possibly TRBD1 for D (5 bases). CDR1 and CDR2 (germline): MGHRA, YSYEKL. V shed 0 bases and J shed 1 base, with 16 bases lying between them. This CDR3 spans 17 amino acids. CDR3 residues: CASSQDQIGAGSYEQYF. CDR3 DNA sequence: TGCGCCAGCAGCCAAGATCAAATAGGGGCAGGGTCCTACGAGCAGTACTTC.

This chain uses TRBV28 with TRBJ2-7, with TRBD1 matching over 9 bases. Germline V gene lookup returns CDR1 MDHEN and CDR2 SYDVKM. The V gene end was trimmed by 8 bases and the J gene end by 4 bases; junction bases not matched to a gene: 6. The CDR3 consists of 13 residues. CDR3 amino acids: CASLDRGTYEQYF. The DNA of the CDR3 is TGTGCCAGCCTCGACAGGGGGACGTACGAGCAGTACTTC.

The chain recombines TRBV4-1 with TRBJ2-5; the D gene is possibly TRBD2 (6 bases). V lost 0 bases to trimming and J lost 5 bases, with 13 bases between them. The CDR3 runs to 15 residues. Per the germline V gene, CDR1 is MGHRA and CDR2 is YSYEKL. CDR3 sequence: CASSQDQAGGETQYF. The CDR3 DNA sequence: TGCGCCAGCAGCCAAGATCAAGCGGGTGGCGAGACCCAGTACTTC.

J is TRBJ1-2 and V is TRBV7-8; D gene ambiguous. This CDR3 contains 14 residues. The V gene's germline CDR1 is SGHVS and CDR2 FQNEAQ. V dropped 0 bases and J dropped 8 bases, with 13 bases sitting between them. The CDR3 spells CASSLAPGRRGYTF. DNA for the CDR3: TGTGCCAGCAGCTTAGCCCCCGGCCGTCGGGGCTACACCTTC.

This clonotype occurred a few times. The V gene is TRBV7-6, the J gene TRBJ2-3; D gene uncertain. V was shortened by 1 base and J by 3 bases, with 8 bases between the two germline ends. The CDR3 extends over 14 amino acids. In germline, CDR1 is SGHVS, CDR2 FNYEAQ. This CDR3 reads CASSLVDWTDTQYF. The CDR3 DNA reads as TGTGCCAGCAGCTTAGTAGATTGGACAGATACGCAGTATTTT.

V and J are TRBV11-2 and TRBJ2-7, with 9 bases fitting TRBD2. This CDR3 comprises 16 residues. V dropped 5 bases and J dropped 6; count of bases not matched to a gene: 14. Germline CDR1 SGHAT, CDR2 FQNNGV. The CDR3 coding sequence is TGTGCCAGCAGCCCCCGGCCCCGCGGGAGGGCCTTCGAGCAGTACTTC. Protein: CASSPRPRGRAFEQYF.